Below are 7 T cell receptor beta chains sequenced from a single sample in a study of T cells in Graves' hyperthyroidism and ophthalmopathy. TCR beta CDR3 regions were amplified from RNA transcripts. Carried out on the TCR CDR3, a first-round RT-PCR used the HTBI primer set. TCRdb analysed the multiplex PCR reads with MiXCR anew, one entry per CDR3 protein. The sample includes 660,000 or so distinct CDR3 sequences, less than 25% of them seen just once. Sequencing was carried out using blood. The receptors shown here come from a man aged 25-40 years with Graves' ophthalmopathy.

This clonotype was seen many times. The chain has TRBV3-1 and TRBJ2-2, with D hard to call. There are 17 residues in the CDR3. V was cut by 0 bases and J by 5 bases, with 16 bases left in between. Per the germline V gene, CDR1 is LGHDT and CDR2 is YNNKEL (reference sequence). Here the CDR3 DNA reads TGTGCCAGCAGCCAAGATTACGGTGGTTTGAGAACCGGGGAGCTGTTTTTT. Protein: CASSQDYGGLRTGELFF.

This clonotype showed up many times. The V gene is TRBV28, the J gene TRBJ2-7; no clear D gene. The germline V gene encodes CDR1 MDHEN and CDR2 SYDVKM. The V and J ends lost 6 bases and 4 bases respectively, with 13 bases between them. The CDR3 sequence is 13 residues long. The CDR3 region has the DNA TGTGCCAGCAGCTCTACATGGGGATACGAGCAGTACTTC. Its protein product is CASSSTWGYEQYF. Filled out from reference TRBV28 and TRBJ2-7, the complete variable domain reads DVKVTQSSRYLVKRTGEKVFLECVQDMDHENMFWYRQDPGLGLRLIYFSYDVKMKEKGDIPEGYSVSREKKERFSLILESASTNQTSMYLCASSSTWGYEQYFGPGTRLTVT.

The chain carries TRBV12-3 or TRBV12-4 and TRBJ1-5, with 9 bases fitting TRBD1. The CDR3 covers 15 residues. Trimming cost V 6 bases and J 1 base; bases outside gene matches: 4. The CDR3 protein is CASSSQGASNQPQHF. Here the CDR3 DNA reads TGTGCCAGCAGCTCACAGGGGGCGAGCAATCAGCCCCAGCATTTT.

This clonotype turned up a few times. The gene calls are TRBV4-1 and TRBJ2-3; 10 bases are a match to TRBD2. Germline trimming cut 3 bases from V and 1 base from J; bases unmatched to any gene: 4. Germline V gives CDR1 MGHRA, CDR2 YSYEKL. The CDR3 sequence is 16 residues long. The DNA for the CDR3 is TGCGCCAGCAGCCAGGGGAGCGGGAGGGGCACAGATACGCAGTATTTT. Translated: CASSQGSGRGTDTQYF.

There are many counts of this clonotype. The V gene is TRBV6-2 or TRBV6-3, the J gene TRBJ2-7, with D possibly matching TRBD2 (6 bases). The CDR3 contains 14 residues. Germline loops: CDR1 MNHEY, CDR2 SVGEGT. V lost 4 bases and J lost 1, with 11 bases in between. This CDR3 reads CASSSDGSSYEQYF. The CDR3 DNA reads TGTGCCAGCAGTTCGGACGGGAGTTCCTACGAGCAGTACTTC.

As to this clonotype: Given a much more abundant clone one base away, this may be a read error. V and J are TRBV20-1 and TRBJ2-7, with 9 positions matching TRBD2. The end of the DNA is better explained by TRBJ2-1, so the J call may be wrong. This CDR3 is 14 amino acids long. The germline V gene encodes CDR1 DFQATT and CDR2 SNEGSKA (reference sequence). Written as DNA, the CDR3 is TGCAGTGCTAGCCCGACTAGCGGAACCTACGAGCAGTTCTTC. It codes for CSASPTSGTYEQFF.

V gene TRBV7-8 combines with J gene TRBJ2-5, with 13 bases matching TRBD2. This CDR3 is 16 amino acids long. The trim removed 5 bases at V and 5 bases at J, leaving 8 bases unmatched. Germline-derived CDR1 and CDR2 are SGHVS and FQNEAQ. The CDR3 nucleotides are TGTGCCAGCAGCGCCGAAGGGACTAGCGGGACCGAGACCCAGTACTTC. This translates into CASSAEGTSGTETQYF.